This T cell receptor (beta chain) was identified during a study of blood T cell repertoires in COVID-19. Method: immunoSEQ multiplex PCR; TCRdb's copy keeps in-frame clones and lacks some. The sample contains 150,000 to 200,000 clones, around 91% of which appear only once. V was trimmed by 1 base and J by 6 bases, leaving 4 bases between them. Germline CDR1 and CDR2: MGHRA and YSYEKL. This CDR3 is built from 11 residues. Assignment of participants to cohorts was predicated upon participant-reported clinical history. This receptor was taken from a woman aged 18-29 years who had recovered from COVID-19. V is TRBV4-1 and J is TRBJ2-7; D is uncertain. Sequencing was carried out using PBMCs or T cells enriched from blood (not recorded which). CDR3 residues: CASSQVVEQYF. CDR3 sequence (DNA): TGCGCCAGCAGCCAAGTAGTCGAGCAGTACTTC.